The 11 T cell receptor beta chains presented below share a single source sample, sequenced in a study of siplizumab effects on memory and regulatory T cells. Profiled with immunoSEQ multiplex PCR; TCRdb holds only in-frame clones, not every one. The sample consists of roughly 62,000 clones, less than 80% of them appearing once. Sequenced sample: memory CD4+ T cells sorted from blood. These receptors were obtained from a human donor in good health.

The rearrangement uses TRBV12-5 and TRBJ2-2; TRBD2 agrees at 13 bases. The CDR3 loop spans 17 amino acids. Germline V gene data show CDR1 as LGHNT and CDR2 as FRNRAP. The ends lost 1 base at V and 2 bases at J; junction bases unmatched: 1. The CDR3 is CASGLGTSGRNTGELFF. DNA of the CDR3: TGTGCTAGTGGTTTGGGGACTAGCGGGAGAAACACCGGGGAGCTGTTTTTT.

The rearrangement links TRBV18 to TRBJ1-1, with TRBD1 matching over 8 bases. The J segment lost 5 bases and the V segment lost 2 bases, leaving 7 bases of the junction unmatched. Germline V gene lookup returns CDR1 KGHSH and CDR2 LQKENI. The CDR3 has 15 amino acids. The CDR3 protein is CASSPRQGWETEAFF. CDR3 nucleotides: TGTGCCAGCTCACCAAGACAGGGGTGGGAAACTGAAGCTTTCTTT.

The chain recombines TRBV29-1 with TRBJ1-4, with 7 bases that match TRBD1. Trimming removed 4 bases from V and 8 bases from J; junction bases left unmatched: 4. Germline CDR1 reads SQVTM; CDR2 reads ANQGSEA. The CDR3 length is 12 residues. The CDR3 DNA follows: TGCAGCGTTGGACAGGGTGGGGAAAAACTGTTTTTT. Its translation: CSVGQGGEKLFF. The full variable domain, its missing parts supplied by reference TRBV29-1 and TRBJ1-4, is SAVISQKPSRDICQRGTSLTIQCQVDSQVTMMFWYRQQPGQSLTLIATANQGSEATYESGFVIDKFPISRPNLTFSTLTVSNMSPEDSSIYLCSVGQGGEKLFFGSGTQLSVL.

The chain links TRBV6-1 to TRBJ2-5; D not certain. The CDR3 runs 16 residues. Germline CDR1 MNHNS, CDR2 SASEGT. With 0 bases removed from V and 2 bases from J, the gap between germline ends came to 13 bases. The CDR3 region is CASSEASHGLQETQYF. The CDR3 DNA reads as TGTGCCAGCAGTGAAGCTTCACACGGATTACAAGAGACCCAGTACTTC.

The V and J genes are TRBV2 and TRBJ1-1, with D perhaps matching TRBD1 (6 bases). The ends were cut back, 1 base at V and 0 bases at J, with 9 bases in the middle. The germline V gene encodes CDR1 SNHLY and CDR2 FYNNEI. The CDR3 spans 15 residues. The CDR3 protein is CASSEDTGLNTEAFF. The CDR3, as DNA: TGTGCCAGCAGTGAAGATACAGGGTTGAACACTGAAGCTTTCTTT.

As concerns this clone: At one end, the junction sequence differs from germline, possibly due to a read error. V usage is TRBV6-1 and J usage is TRBJ2-6; 9 bases agree with TRBD1. Germline assignment: CDR1 MNHNS and CDR2 SASEGT. The CDR3 extends over 18 amino acids. DNA of the CDR3: TGTGCCATCAGTGAGATGGGACAGGGACGTTCTGGGGCCAACGTCCTGACTTTC. The encoded protein is CAISEMGQGRSGANVLTF.

The gene calls are TRBV6-6 and TRBJ1-6, with a weak D call TRBD1 (5 bases). Germline assignment: CDR1 MNHNY and CDR2 SVGAGI (reference sequence). V dropped 5 bases and J dropped 8 bases, with 19 bases sitting between them. This CDR3 has 16 residues. DNA of the CDR3: TGTGCCAGCAGTCCTTACGGGGCCAGGGCGGATTCACCCCTCCACTTT. Amino acids: CASSPYGARADSPLHF.

The gene calls are TRBV4-1 and TRBJ1-3; D might be TRBD1 (5 bases). Deletions cut 2 bases from V and 4 bases from J, with 15 bases between. Germline V gene lookup returns CDR1 MGHRA and CDR2 YSYEKL. The CDR3 covers 16 residues. The CDR3 nucleotides are TGCGCCAGCAGCCAACAAGTTACAGGAGCAGGAAACACCATATATTTT. It translates to CASSQQVTGAGNTIYF.

This chain joins TRBV28 and TRBJ2-7; 8 positions match TRBD1. The V segment lost 4 bases and the J segment 0 bases; nucleotides outside the gene matches: 5. This CDR3 has 15 residues. Germline V lookup: CDR1 MDHEN, CDR2 SYDVKM. The CDR3 here is CASSWGQVPSYEQYF. As DNA, the CDR3 is TGTGCCAGCAGTTGGGGACAGGTTCCCTCCTACGAGCAGTACTTC.

The V call is TRBV4-2, the J call TRBJ1-2, with 10 bases fitting TRBD1. There are 15 residues in the CDR3. Looked up from germline, CDR1 is LGHNA and CDR2 is YNFKEQ. The V segment lost 4 bases and the J segment 6 bases; nucleotides outside the gene matches: 8. Here the CDR3 reads CASSRQPGTGDGYTF. The CDR3 DNA is TGTGCCAGCAGCCGCCAGCCCGGGACAGGGGATGGCTACACCTTC.

This chain connects TRBV11-3 to TRBJ2-5, with D uncertain. The germline gives CDR1 SGHNT, CDR2 YENEEA. The CDR3 runs to 12 residues. The V gene lost 6 bases and the J gene lost 5 bases, with 10 bases spanning the gap. The DNA of the CDR3 is TGTGCCAGCAGTTCCGACCGGGAGACCCAGTACTTC. Protein: CASSSDRETQYF.